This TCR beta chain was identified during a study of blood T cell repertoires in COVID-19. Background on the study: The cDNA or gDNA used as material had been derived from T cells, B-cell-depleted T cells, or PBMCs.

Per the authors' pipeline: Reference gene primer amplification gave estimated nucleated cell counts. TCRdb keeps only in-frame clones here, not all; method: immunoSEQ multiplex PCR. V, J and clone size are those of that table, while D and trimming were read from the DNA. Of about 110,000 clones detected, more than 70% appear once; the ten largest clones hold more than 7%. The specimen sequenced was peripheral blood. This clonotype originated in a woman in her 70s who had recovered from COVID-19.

The CDR3 nucleotides read TGTGCCAGCAGCACGACAGGGTTGAACACTGAAGCTTTCTTT. Translation: CASSTTGLNTEAFF. This chain links TRBV7-9 with TRBJ1-1; 7 bases are shared with TRBD1. The CDR3 length is 14 residues. CDR1 and CDR2 (germline): SEHNR, FQNEAQ (reference sequence). V trimming: 5 bases; J trimming: 0 bases; junction bases outside the gene matches: 3. Supplemented by reference TRBV7-9 and TRBJ1-1, the full variable domain reads DTGVSQNPRHKITKRGQNVTFRCDPISEHNRLYWYRQTLGQGPEFLTYFQNEAQLEKSRLLSDRFSAERPKGSFSTLEIQRTEQGDSAMYLCASSTTGLNTEAFFGQGTRLTVV.